These 4 T cell receptor beta chains were all obtained from the same sample, sequenced in a study of prognosis after radiotherapy for stage I lung cancer. Amplification of the TCR beta CDR3 (from genomic DNA) was done by two-round multiplex PCR. For every TRBV and TRBJ gene, a specific primer was used in first-round PCR. TCRdb reanalysed the multiplex PCR reads using MiXCR and keeps one entry per CDR3 protein. This repertoire shows some 15,000 distinct CDR3 sequences, around 54% found once; its top ten account for under 30%. The source was PBMCs, collected before or after stereotactic body radiation therapy (not recorded which). The receptors derive from a donor over 45 with non-small cell lung cancer.

This chain links TRBV29-1 with TRBJ2-1; no clear D. CDR3 size: 12 residues. Germline lookup yields CDR1 SQVTM and CDR2 ANQGSEA. V shed 4 bases and J shed 6 bases, with 10 bases lying between them. CDR3 nucleotides: TGCAGCGTTGGGTGGGTGCTCAATGAGCAGTTCTTC. Its translation is CSVGWVLNEQFF.

CDR3 sequence: CASSETVAGELFF. The CDR3, as DNA: TGTGCCAGCAGCGAGACCGTGGCCGGGGAGCTGTTTTTT. This chain joins TRBV9 and TRBJ2-2, with D uncertain. In germline, CDR1 is SGDLS, CDR2 YYNGEE. The CDR3 length is 13 residues. The ends were cut back, 3 bases at V and 6 bases at J, with 9 bases in the middle.

Remarks on this clonotype: A single base separates this from a much larger clone, so it may be a read error. This sequence joins TRBV7-9 and TRBJ2-3, with D unclear. There are 11 residues in the CDR3. Germline-derived CDR1 and CDR2 are SEHNR and FQNEAQ (reference sequence). CDR3 coding DNA: TGTGCCAGCAGCTGGCAAGATGCGCAGTATTTT. The encoded protein is CASSWQDAQYF.

About this clonotype itself: The missing conserved phenylalanine or tryptophan at the end of this CDR3 makes a read error likely. It is unclear where the CDR3 begins or ends on the DNA, so no DNA is shown, and the CDR3 is as TCRdb lists it. The V and J genes are TRBV24-1 and TRBJ2-5. The CDR3 extends over 13 residues, inclusive of both ends. Germline assignment: CDR1 KGHDR and CDR2 SFDVKD. The chain's CDR3 is CATSDPPPETQCL.